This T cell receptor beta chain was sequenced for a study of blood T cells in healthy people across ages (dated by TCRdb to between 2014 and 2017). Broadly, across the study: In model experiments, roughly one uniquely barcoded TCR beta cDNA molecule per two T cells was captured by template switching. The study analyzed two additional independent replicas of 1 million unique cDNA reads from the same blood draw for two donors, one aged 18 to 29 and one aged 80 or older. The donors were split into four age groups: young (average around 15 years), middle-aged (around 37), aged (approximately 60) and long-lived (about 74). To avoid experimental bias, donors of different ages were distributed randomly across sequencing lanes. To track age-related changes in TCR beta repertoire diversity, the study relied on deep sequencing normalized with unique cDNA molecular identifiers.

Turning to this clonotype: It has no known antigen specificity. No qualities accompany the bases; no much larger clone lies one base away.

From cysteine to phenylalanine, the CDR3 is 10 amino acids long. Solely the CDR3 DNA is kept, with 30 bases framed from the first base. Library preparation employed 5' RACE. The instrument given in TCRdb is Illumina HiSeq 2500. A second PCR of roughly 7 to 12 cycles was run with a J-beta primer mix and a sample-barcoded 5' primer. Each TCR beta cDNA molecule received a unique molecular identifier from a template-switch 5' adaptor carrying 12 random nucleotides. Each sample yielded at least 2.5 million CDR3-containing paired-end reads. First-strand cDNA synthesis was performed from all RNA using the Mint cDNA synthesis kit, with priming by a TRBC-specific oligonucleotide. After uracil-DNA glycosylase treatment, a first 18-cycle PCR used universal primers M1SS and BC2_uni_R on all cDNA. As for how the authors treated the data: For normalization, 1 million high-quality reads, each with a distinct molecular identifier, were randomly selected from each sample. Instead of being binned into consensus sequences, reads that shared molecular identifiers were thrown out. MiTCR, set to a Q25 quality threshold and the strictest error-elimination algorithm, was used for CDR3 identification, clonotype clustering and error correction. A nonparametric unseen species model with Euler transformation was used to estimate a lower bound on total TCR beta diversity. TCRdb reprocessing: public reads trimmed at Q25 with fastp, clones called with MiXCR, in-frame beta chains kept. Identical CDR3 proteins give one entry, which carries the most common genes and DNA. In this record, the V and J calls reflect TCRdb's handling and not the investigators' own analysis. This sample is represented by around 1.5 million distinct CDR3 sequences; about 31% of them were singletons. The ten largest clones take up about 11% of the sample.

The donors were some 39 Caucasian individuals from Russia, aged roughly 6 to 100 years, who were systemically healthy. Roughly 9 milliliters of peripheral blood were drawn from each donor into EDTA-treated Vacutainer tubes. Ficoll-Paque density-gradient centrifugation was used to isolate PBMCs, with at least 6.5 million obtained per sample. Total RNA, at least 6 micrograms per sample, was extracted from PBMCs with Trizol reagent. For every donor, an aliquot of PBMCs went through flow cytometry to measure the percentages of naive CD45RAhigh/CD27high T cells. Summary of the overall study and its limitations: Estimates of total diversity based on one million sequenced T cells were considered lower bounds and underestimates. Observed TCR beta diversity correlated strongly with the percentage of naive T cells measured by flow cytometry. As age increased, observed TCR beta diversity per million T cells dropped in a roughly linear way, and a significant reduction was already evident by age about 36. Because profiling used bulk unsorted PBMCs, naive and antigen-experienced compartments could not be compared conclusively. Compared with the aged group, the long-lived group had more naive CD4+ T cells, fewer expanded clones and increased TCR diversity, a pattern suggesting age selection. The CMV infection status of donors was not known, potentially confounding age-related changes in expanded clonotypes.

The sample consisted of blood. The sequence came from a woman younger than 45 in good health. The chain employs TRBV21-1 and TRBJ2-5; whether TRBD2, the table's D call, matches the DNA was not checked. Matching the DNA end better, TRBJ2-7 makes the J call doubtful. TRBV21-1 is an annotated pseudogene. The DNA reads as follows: TGTGTCAGCGGTTGGGACGAGCAGTACTTC. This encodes CVSGWDEQYF.